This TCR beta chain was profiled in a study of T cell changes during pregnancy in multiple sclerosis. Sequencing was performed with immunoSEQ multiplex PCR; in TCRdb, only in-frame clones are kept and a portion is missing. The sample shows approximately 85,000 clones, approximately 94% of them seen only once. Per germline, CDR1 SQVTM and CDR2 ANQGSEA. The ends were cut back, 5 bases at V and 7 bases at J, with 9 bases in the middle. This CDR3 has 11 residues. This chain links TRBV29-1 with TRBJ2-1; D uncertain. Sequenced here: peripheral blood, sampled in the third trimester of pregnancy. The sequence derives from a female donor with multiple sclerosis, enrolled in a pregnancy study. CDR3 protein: CSVSDGNEQFF. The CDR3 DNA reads TGCAGCGTTAGCGATGGGAATGAGCAGTTCTTC.